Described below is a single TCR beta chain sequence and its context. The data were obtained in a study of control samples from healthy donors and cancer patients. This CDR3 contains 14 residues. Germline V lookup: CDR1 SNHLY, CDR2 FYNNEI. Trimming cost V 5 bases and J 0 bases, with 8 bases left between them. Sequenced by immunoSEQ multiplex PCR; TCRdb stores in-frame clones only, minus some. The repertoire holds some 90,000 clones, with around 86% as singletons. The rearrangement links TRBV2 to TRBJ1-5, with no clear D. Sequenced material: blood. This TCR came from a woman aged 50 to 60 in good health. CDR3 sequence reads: CASSYSYSNQPQHF. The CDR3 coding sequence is TGTGCCAGCAGTTACAGTTATAGCAATCAGCCCCAGCATTTT.